This TCR beta chain was observed in a study of blood T cell repertoires in COVID-19. This table comes from immunoSEQ multiplex PCR, and its TCRdb copy is limited to in-frame clones, with some not included. The sample has over 200,000 clones; 88% are singletons. The CDR3 has 14 residues. Germline CDR1 and CDR2: KGHDR and SFDVKD. The germline V and J ends were trimmed by 4 bases and 8 bases, with 13 bases remaining between them. The sequenced sample consisted of peripheral blood. The chain is built from TRBV24-1 and TRBJ1-4; no reliable D call. This sequence was found in a woman aged 25 to 39 with acute or convalescent COVID-19. For the CDR3, the DNA is TGTGCCACCAGTGACCCGGGAAGGAGCGAAAAACTGTTTTTT. This codes for CATSDPGRSEKLFF.